This entry concerns a single TCR beta chain. Produced via immunoSEQ multiplex PCR; TCRdb's table is partial and in-frame only. The sample records 400,000 or so clones, 70% to 90% being singletons. V gave up 6 bases and J gave up 7 bases, with 16 bases separating them. The CDR3 loop spans 14 amino acids. Germline V gene data show CDR1 as SEHNR and CDR2 as FQNEAQ (reference sequence). This record comes from a study of blood T cell repertoires in COVID-19. At the level of the study: Sources were T cells, B-cell-depleted T cells, or PBMCs; the material itself was cDNA or gDNA.

Across over 20 US areas, participants ranged in age from about 18 to 100 years. The origin of this receptor is a man aged 35 to 55 in a cohort exposed to, infected with or recovered from COVID-19 (not recorded which). V usage is TRBV7-9 and J usage is TRBJ2-1; perhaps TRBD2 as D (6 bases). The sequenced sample consisted of PBMCs or T cells enriched from blood (not recorded which). For the CDR3, the DNA is TGTGCCAGCAGTCGGGACTCTAAAGGGAATGAGCAGTTCTTC. Translation: CASSRDSKGNEQFF.